This T cell receptor beta chain stems from a study of CD8+ T cells in alopecia areata. Indicated treatment: oral pan-JAK inhibitor, 5-10 mg twice daily. Trimming removed 6 bases from V and 7 bases from J; junction bases left unmatched: 6. Germline V lookup: CDR1 SQVTM, CDR2 ANQGSEA. The CDR3 covers 12 residues. RNA extraction was followed by reverse transcription into cDNA, which acted as the sequencing template. Sequenced by immunoSEQ multiplex PCR; TCRdb stores in-frame clones only, minus some. The sample has 150,000 to 200,000 clones; about three fifths are singletons. This chain links TRBV29-1 with TRBJ1-2, with 9 bases that match TRBD1. This receptor was identified in a human donor with alopecia areata. Sequenced here: CD4+ T cells sorted from blood, sampled at week 24, from a patient treated with tofacitinib. The CDR3 DNA follows: TGCAGCGTACAGGGGGCCGAGGGTGGCTACACCTTC. It yields the protein CSVQGAEGGYTF.